This T cell receptor (beta chain) was retrieved from a study of blood T cell repertoires in COVID-19 (dated by TCRdb to 2018 to 2021). General notes on the study: Samples covering the acute and convalescent phases of COVID-19 were provided by collaborators in the United States, Italy and Spain. Samples were obtained from the ongoing ImmuneRACE study (first 160 participants) and from approximately 1,200 subjects provided by 6 global collaborators. The prospective study material was composed of cDNA or gDNA derived from T cells, B-cell-depleted T cells, or PBMCs. Where available, HLA class I and class II types were obtained from metadata supplied by the sample provider rather than from assay-based typing. The dataset comprised deeply sampled blood TCRbeta repertoires from subjects exposed to, actively infected with, or recovered from COVID-19. The repertoires were released in a freely available public database intended as a resource for research on the immune response to SARS-CoV-2. A de-identified subject ID, COVID-19 status, age in years and sex were almost always included in the sample metadata. The paper as a whole reports these results and caveats: Clinical and demographic metadata were provided uncurated, with the amount varying by source and participant.

Each collaborating institution followed its own protocols to collect whole blood in K2EDTA tubes. Collaborator samples were shipped for TCRbeta analysis as frozen whole blood, isolated PBMCs, or DNA extracted from either sample type. This clone showed up just once. No antigen is known for it. No quality values exist for individual bases; no much larger clone is one base distant. The sample carries other DNA sequences with the same CDR3. The germline V gene supplies CDR1 SGHRS and CDR2 YFSETQ. V loses 4 bases of germline sequence and J loses 0 bases, and the interval between the two ends is 8 bases. The CDR3 holds 14 amino acids from the cysteine to the phenylalanine. CDR3 DNA only is kept here, 42 bases in frame from base 1. The immunoSEQ Assay, a bias-controlled multiplex PCR, was used to amplify TCRbeta CDR3 regions from genomic DNA. On the study's bioinformatics: Within the assay, amplification of reference gene primers was used to estimate how many nucleated cells each sample contained. Sequence reads were collapsed and filtered to measure the absolute abundance of every unique TCRbeta CDR3 rearrangement. For each sample, productive Simpson clonality was calculated by taking the square root of Simpson's diversity index across productive rearrangements. TCRdb limited this immuneACCESS table to in-frame rearrangements with V and J called. A share of clones is missing; checked studies link under half to unresolved V genes, and the rest is unexplained. The V and J calls and clone size are taken from that table; D and trimming were inferred from the DNA. The sample yields 250,000 or so clones; about 83% were counted once. Of the sample, roughly 4% falls within the top ten clones.

Input material: peripheral blood. The receptor chain draws on TRBV5-1 and TRBJ1-3, with TRBD1 as a weak D call on 5 bases. The clonotype comes from a man aged 45-65 years with acute or convalescent COVID-19. The CDR3 sequence is CASSLDSSGNTIYF. At the DNA level, the sequence is TGCGCCAGCAGCCTAGACAGCTCTGGAAACACCATATATTTT.